A single sample is the source of the 10 T cell receptor beta chains below, sequenced in a study of Ad26.COV2.S vaccination and SARS-CoV-2 variants. Treatment meaning: around 19 received Ad26.COV2.S at low or high dose, single or two shots; 5 received placebo; per-sample allocation not given. Specimens were obtained on day 63 following the first vaccine or placebo injection. Here immunoSEQ multiplex PCR was the method, and the copy in TCRdb shows in-frame clones only, minus some. The sample lists some 420,000 clones; around 89% were seen once. The sequenced sample was peripheral blood, obtained in a trial of Ad26.COV2.S vaccine versus placebo. These receptor sequences come from a person between 18 and 59 years old who received the Ad26.COV2.S COVID-19 vaccine or a placebo.

V is TRBV6-1 and J is TRBJ1-4; D is possibly TRBD1 (6 bases). Trimming shortened V by 2 bases and J by 3 bases, and 10 bases separated the two germline ends. Germline V gene data show CDR1 as MNHNS and CDR2 as SASEGT. The CDR3 totals 15 residues. The CDR3 spells CASSERGGPNEKLFF. As DNA, the CDR3 is TGTGCCAGCAGTGAACGCGGGGGGCCTAATGAAAAACTGTTTTTT.

In nucleotides, the CDR3 is TGCGCCAGCAGCCAAGACGAGACCCTCTCCTACGAGCAGTACTTC. Translation: CASSQDETLSYEQYF. The rearrangement uses TRBV4-3 and TRBJ2-7, with no clear D. Looked up from germline, CDR1 is LGHNA and CDR2 is YSLEER. The length of the CDR3 is 15 residues. Trimming cost V 0 bases and J 0 bases, with 9 bases left between them.

The chain employs TRBV19 and TRBJ2-1; no clear D gene. Trimming stripped 4 bases from V and 4 bases from J, with 11 bases between. The CDR3 totals 14 residues. Germline lookup yields CDR1 LNHDA and CDR2 SQIVND (reference sequence). In DNA, the CDR3 is TGTGCCAGTAGTAGGATCCCCCCTTACAATGAGCAGTTCTTC. Its translation: CASSRIPPYNEQFF.

This chain connects TRBV4-3 to TRBJ2-1; TRBD2 might be the D (5 bases). The CDR3 contains 15 residues. Trimming shortened V by 0 bases and J by 5 bases, and 11 bases separated the two germline ends. The germline V gene has CDR1 LGHNA and CDR2 YSLEER. DNA of the CDR3: TGCGCCAGCAGCCAAGAAACTAGAAGAGACAATGAGCAGTTCTTC. This gives the protein CASSQETRRDNEQFF.

The V gene is TRBV14, the J gene TRBJ2-3; D is unresolved. The CDR3 has 18 residues. The V end was cut by 3 bases, the J end by 6 bases, with 25 bases between. Per the germline V gene, CDR1 is SGHDN and CDR2 is FVKESK. The DNA of the CDR3 is TGTGCCAGCAGCCAGCCGCAAAAGGACCACTTCAGTTGGGATACGCAGTATTTT. It codes for CASSQPQKDHFSWDTQYF.

The chain combines TRBV29-1 with TRBJ2-5, with D possibly matching TRBD1 (5 bases). CDR1 and CDR2 from the germline V gene are SQVTM and ANQGSEA. The CDR3 length is 12 residues. The CDR3 spells CSIRQYQETQYF. In DNA form, the CDR3 reads TGCAGTATAAGACAGTACCAAGAGACCCAGTACTTC.

The chain links TRBV18 to TRBJ2-4, with 9 bases identical to TRBD1. Germline-derived CDR1 and CDR2 are KGHSH and LQKENI. There are 16 residues in the CDR3. V dropped 1 base and J dropped 6; count of bases not matched to a gene: 7. Here the CDR3 reads CASSPREDRGGNIQYF. In nucleotides, the CDR3 is TGTGCCAGCTCACCACGAGAGGACAGGGGTGGAAACATTCAGTACTTC. Full variable domain (missing parts from reference TRBV18 and TRBJ2-4): NAGVMQNPRHLVRRRGQEARLRCSPMKGHSHVYWYRQLPEEGLKFMVYLQKENIIDESGMPKERFSAEFPKEGPSILRIQQVVRGDSAAYFCASSPREDRGGNIQYFGAGTRLSVL.

The chain links TRBV24-1 to TRBJ2-1; 13 nucleotides line up with TRBD2. Germline CDR1 and CDR2: KGHDR and SFDVKD. V lost 5 bases to trimming and J lost 9 bases; unmatched junction nucleotides: 9. The CDR3 loop spans 16 amino acids. The CDR3 here is CATSVQTSGRYSEQFF. In DNA form, the CDR3 reads TGTGCCACCAGTGTCCAGACTAGCGGGAGGTATAGTGAGCAGTTCTTC.

The V call is TRBV11-3, the J call TRBJ2-3, with D perhaps matching TRBD2 (7 bases). The CDR3 is 15 residues long. Germline V gene data show CDR1 as SGHNT and CDR2 as YENEEA. Trimming took off 4 bases at V and 0 bases at J, with 11 bases between the two ends. CDR3 nucleotides: TGTGCCAGCAGCTCGGGGGGCCTAAGCACAGATACGCAGTATTTT. It translates to CASSSGGLSTDTQYF.

The chain is built from TRBV6-1 and TRBJ1-3; D is uncertain. V lost 1 base to trimming and J lost 0 bases, with 7 bases between them. The CDR3 loop spans 15 amino acids. Germline lookup yields CDR1 MNHNS and CDR2 SASEGT. The CDR3 coding sequence is TGTGCCAGCAGTGAAGTGAAGAACTCTGGAAACACCATATATTTT. Its protein product is CASSEVKNSGNTIYF.